Listed here is a single T cell receptor beta chain. CDR3 length equals 17 residues. Germline values: CDR1 LGHDT, CDR2 YNNKEL (reference sequence). V lost 4 bases and J 0 bases, leaving 18 bases between the germline ends. These data belong to a study of control samples from healthy donors and cancer patients. Measured with immunoSEQ multiplex PCR; TCRdb has only the in-frame clones, and not every one. The data show tens of thousands of clones, around nine tenths seen once. The sequenced material came from blood. This rearrangement joins TRBV3-1 (or the pseudogene TRBV3-2) to TRBJ1-2, with D possibly matching TRBD1 (5 bases). This clonotype was sampled from a woman aged 55-69 years in good health. The CDR3 loop reads CASSRLSWGTPNYGYTF. The CDR3 DNA sequence: TGTGCCAGCAGCCGCCTATCCTGGGGGACTCCTAACTATGGCTACACCTTC.